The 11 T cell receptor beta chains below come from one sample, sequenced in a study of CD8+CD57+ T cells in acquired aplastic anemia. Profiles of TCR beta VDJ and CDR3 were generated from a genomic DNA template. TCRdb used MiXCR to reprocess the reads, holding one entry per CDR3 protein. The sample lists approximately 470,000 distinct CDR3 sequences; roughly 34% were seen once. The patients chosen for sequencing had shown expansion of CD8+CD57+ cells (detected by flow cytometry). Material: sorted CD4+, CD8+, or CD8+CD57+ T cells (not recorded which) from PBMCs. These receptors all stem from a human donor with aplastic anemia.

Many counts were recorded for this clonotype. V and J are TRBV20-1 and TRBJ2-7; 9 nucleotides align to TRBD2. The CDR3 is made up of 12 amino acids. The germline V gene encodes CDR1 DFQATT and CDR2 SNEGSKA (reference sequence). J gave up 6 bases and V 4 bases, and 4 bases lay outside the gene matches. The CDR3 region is CSANRLAAEQYF. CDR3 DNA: TGCAGTGCTAACCGACTAGCGGCCGAGCAGTACTTC.

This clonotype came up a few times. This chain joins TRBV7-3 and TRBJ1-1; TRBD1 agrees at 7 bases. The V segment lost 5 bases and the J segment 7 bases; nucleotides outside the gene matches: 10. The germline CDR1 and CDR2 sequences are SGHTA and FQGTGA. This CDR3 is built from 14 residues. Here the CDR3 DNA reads TGTGCCAGCAGCCCACTTGGACAGGATAATGAAGCTTTCTTT. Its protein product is CASSPLGQDNEAFF.

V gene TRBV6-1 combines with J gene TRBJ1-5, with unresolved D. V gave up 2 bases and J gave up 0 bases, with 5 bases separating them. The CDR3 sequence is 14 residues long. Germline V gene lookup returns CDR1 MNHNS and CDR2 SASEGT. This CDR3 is CASSESTSNQPQHF. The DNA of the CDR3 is TGTGCCAGCAGTGAATCTACTAGCAATCAGCCCCAGCATTTT.

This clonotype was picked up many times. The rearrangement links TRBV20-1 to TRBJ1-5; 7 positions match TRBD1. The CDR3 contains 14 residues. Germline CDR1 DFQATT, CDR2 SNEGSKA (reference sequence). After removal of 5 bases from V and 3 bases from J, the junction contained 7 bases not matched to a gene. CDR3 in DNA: TGCAGTGCTGGTAAGGGACAGAACAATCAGCCCCAGCATTTT. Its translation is CSAGKGQNNQPQHF.

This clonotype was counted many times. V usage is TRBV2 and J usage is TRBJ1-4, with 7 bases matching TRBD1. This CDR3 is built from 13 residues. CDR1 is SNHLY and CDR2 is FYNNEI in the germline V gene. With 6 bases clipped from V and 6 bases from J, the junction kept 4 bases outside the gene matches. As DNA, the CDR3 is TGTGCCAGCAGCGACGACAGGGATGAAAAACTGTTTTTT. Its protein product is CASSDDRDEKLFF.

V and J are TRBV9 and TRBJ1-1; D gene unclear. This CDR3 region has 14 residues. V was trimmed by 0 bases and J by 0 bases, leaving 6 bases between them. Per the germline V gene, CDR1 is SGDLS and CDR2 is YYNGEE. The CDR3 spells CASSVGAVNTEAFF. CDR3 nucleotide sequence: TGTGCCAGCAGCGTAGGAGCCGTGAACACTGAAGCTTTCTTT.

The CDR3 loop reads CASSPWTGLGSYEQYF. In nucleotides, the CDR3 is TGTGCCAGCAGTCCCTGGACAGGGTTGGGCTCCTACGAGCAGTACTTC. The chain uses TRBV2 and TRBJ2-7, with 8 bases fitting TRBD1. The CDR3 spans 16 residues. J was trimmed by 0 bases and V by 5 bases; bases with no gene match: 9. Germline CDR1 is SNHLY and CDR2 is FYNNEI.

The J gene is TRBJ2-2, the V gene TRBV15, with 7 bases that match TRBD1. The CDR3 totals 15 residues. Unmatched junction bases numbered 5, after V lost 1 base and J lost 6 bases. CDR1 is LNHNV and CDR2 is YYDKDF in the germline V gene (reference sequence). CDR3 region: CATSRARQGSGELFF. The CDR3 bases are TGTGCCACCAGCAGAGCGAGACAGGGTTCCGGGGAGCTGTTTTTT.

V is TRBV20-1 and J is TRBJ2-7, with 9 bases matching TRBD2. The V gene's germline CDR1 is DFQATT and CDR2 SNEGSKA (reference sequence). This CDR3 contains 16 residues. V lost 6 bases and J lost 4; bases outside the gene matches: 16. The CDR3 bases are TGCAGTGCCCGAAAGACTAGCGGCACCGTTGCTTACGAGCAGTACTTC. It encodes CSARKTSGTVAYEQYF.

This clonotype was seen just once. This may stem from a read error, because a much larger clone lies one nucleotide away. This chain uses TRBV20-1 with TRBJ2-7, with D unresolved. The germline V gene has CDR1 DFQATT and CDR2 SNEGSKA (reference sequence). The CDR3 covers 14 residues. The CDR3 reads CRARGLVSSYEQYF. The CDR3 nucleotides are TGCCGTGCTAGAGGTCTTGTAAGCTCCTACGAGCAGTACTTC.

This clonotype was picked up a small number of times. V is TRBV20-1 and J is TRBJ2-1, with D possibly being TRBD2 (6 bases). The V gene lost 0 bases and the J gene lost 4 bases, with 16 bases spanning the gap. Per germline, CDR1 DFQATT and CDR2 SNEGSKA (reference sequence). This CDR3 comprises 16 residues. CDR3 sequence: CSARDRSGRYYNEQFF. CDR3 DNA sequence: TGCAGTGCTAGAGATCGGTCCGGGAGATATTACAATGAGCAGTTCTTC.